The source of this T cell receptor beta chain is a study of a mutant IDH1 vaccine in newly diagnosed glioma. Study details: Vaccination was launched 4-6 weeks after radiotherapy alone, or with temozolomide cycles. Earlier therapy was either radiotherapy, temozolomide, or both, and most got both. Whole-study results and caveats: Of all patients, under 95% showed vaccine-induced immune responses.

The time point is: week 23, last vaccination. What each vaccine dose contained was 300 ug of mutant IDH1 20-mer peptide, accompanied by topical imiquimod. TCRdb's table, derived via immunoSEQ multiplex PCR, lists solely in-frame clones and lacks some. The data hold about 60,000 clones, with over 75% observed a single time. In regard to this clone: Its matching antigen is unknown.

Trimming cost V 0 bases and J 2 bases, with 6 bases left between them. This CDR3 is 14 amino acids long. Looked up from germline, CDR1 is SGHRS and CDR2 is YFSETQ. The sequence came from a man aged 18 to 30 with glioma. This rearrangement joins TRBV5-1 to TRBJ1-5, with D unresolved. The sample in question was PBMCs, obtained from a glioma patient whose treatment included an IDH1 peptide vaccine. CDR3 coding DNA: TGCGCCAGCAGCTTGGGGGAAGGCAATCAGCCCCAGCATTTT. Its translation is CASSLGEGNQPQHF. Supplemented by reference TRBV5-1 and TRBJ1-5, the full variable domain reads KAGVTQTPRYLIKTRGQQVTLSCSPISGHRSVSWYQQTPGQGLQFLFEYFSETQRNKGNFPGRFSGRQFSNSRSEMNVSTLELGDSALYLCASSLGEGNQPQHFGDGTRLSIL.